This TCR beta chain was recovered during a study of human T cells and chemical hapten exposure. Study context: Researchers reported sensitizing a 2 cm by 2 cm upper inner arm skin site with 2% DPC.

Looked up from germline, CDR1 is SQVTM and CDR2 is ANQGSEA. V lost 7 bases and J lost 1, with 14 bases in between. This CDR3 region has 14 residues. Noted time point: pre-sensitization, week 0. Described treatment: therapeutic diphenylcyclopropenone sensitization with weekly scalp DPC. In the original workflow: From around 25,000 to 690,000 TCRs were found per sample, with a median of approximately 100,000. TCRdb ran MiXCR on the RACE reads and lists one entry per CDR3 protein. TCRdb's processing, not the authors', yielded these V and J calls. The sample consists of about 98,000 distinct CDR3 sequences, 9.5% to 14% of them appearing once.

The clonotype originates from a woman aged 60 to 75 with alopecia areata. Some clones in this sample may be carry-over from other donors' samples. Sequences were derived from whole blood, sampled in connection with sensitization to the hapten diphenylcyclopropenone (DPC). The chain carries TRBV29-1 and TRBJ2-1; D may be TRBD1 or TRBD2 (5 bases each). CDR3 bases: TGCAGCGCAGGGCGAGGGGATTCCTACAATGAGCAGTTCTTC. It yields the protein CSAGRGDSYNEQFF.